The clone carrying this T cell receptor beta chain was recorded at least ten times. No antigen is known for it. Amplification targeted the TCR beta CDR3 regions, with RNA transcripts as the source material. An opening RT-PCR round employed HTBI primers and preceded a second-round multiplex PCR. A single record per CDR3 protein comes from TCRdb applying MiXCR to the multiplex PCR reads. The sample holds around 1,000,000 distinct CDR3 sequences, about two fifths seen once. This specimen belongs to a study of Graves' ophthalmopathy and Graves' hyperthyroidism. Study-level results: Discrimination between ophthalmopathy and stable hyperthyroidism by a 13-signature model showed roughly 85% sensitivity and 70% to 84% specificity. The model's prediction of ophthalmopathy progression had roughly 71% sensitivity and approximately 76% specificity.

Germline assignment: CDR1 ENHRY and CDR2 SYGVKD. The germline V and J ends were trimmed by 1 base and 4 bases, with 2 bases remaining between them. There are 11 residues in the CDR3. This chain connects TRBV10-3 to TRBJ2-7; no clear D gene. Sequencing used peripheral blood or thyroid tissue (not recorded which). This TCR was sampled from an adult man with Graves' hyperthyroidism. CDR3 DNA sequence: TGTGCCATCAGTGAGTTGTACGAGCAGTACTTC. Translating it yields CAISELYEQYF.